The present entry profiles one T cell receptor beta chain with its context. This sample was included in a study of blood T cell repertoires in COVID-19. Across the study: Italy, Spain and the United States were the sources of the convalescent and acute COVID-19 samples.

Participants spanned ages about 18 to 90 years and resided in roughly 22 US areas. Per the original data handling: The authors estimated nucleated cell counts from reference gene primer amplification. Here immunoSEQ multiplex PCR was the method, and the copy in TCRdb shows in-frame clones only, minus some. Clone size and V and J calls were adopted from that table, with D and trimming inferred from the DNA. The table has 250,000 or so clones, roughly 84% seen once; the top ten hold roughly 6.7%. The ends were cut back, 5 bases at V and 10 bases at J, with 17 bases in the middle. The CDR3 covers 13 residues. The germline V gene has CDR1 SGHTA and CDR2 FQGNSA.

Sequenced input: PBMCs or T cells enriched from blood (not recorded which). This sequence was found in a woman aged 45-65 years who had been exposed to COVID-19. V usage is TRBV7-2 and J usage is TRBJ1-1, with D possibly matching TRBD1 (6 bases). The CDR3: CASSPKPTGRAFF. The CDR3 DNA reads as TGTGCCAGCAGCCCGAAACCCACAGGGAGAGCTTTCTTT.